This TCR beta chain appears in the sequencing data of a study of vaccination and CD4 T cells after COVID-19. Study information: Taking of post-vaccine samples occurred a median around 70 days after dose two (range 14 to 241).

Regarding treatment: roughly 11-day PBMC culture with coronavirus spike peptide pools or control peptides (ViraFEST assay). Before Alpha, Beta and Delta appeared in the US, convalescents tested positive (March–December 2020). This clonotype was observed once. What it recognizes is unknown. The CDR3 is made up of 12 amino acids. The germline gives CDR1 DFQATT, CDR2 SNEGSKA (reference sequence). Trimming took off 6 bases at V and 3 bases at J, with 12 bases between the two ends. Cultured CD4+ T-cell DNA underwent Oncomine TCR Beta short-read sequencing. TCRdb reprocessed the PCR reads via MiXCR and lists one record per CDR3 protein. The data show over 15,000 distinct CDR3 sequences, with about 40% seen just once and 3.7% held by the top ten.

The chain has TRBV20-1 and TRBJ2-7; the D gene is possibly TRBD1 (5 bases). The sample comprised CD4+ T cells from blood, cultured in vitro. The sequence came from a human donor who had recovered from COVID-19. In DNA form, the CDR3 reads TGCAGTGCCCTGACAGCTGGCTACGAGCAGTACTTC. This codes for CSALTAGYEQYF.